Each of the 8 T cell receptor beta chains below was sequenced from the same sample in a study of shared clonotypes between healthy human individuals. Some clones are missing from TCRdb's copy, which holds only in-frame ones; the method was immunoSEQ multiplex PCR. The table lists roughly 1.5 million clones, approximately 98% of them singletons. The specimen was naive CD4+ T cells sorted from blood. Subset specified: CD45RA+ positively selected. The receptors come from a man aged 25-45 years in good health.

The chain combines TRBV27 with TRBJ2-2; D is uncertain. The CDR3 is 17 amino acids. Germline CDR1 reads MNHEY; CDR2 reads SMNVEV (reference sequence). V was pared by 3 bases and J by 1 base, with 15 bases between. The CDR3 DNA reads TGTGCCAGCAGTTTCCTGCTGGTAGGGCGGAACACCGGGGAGCTGTTTTTT. Protein: CASSFLLVGRNTGELFF.

The V and J genes are TRBV9 and TRBJ2-1, with a weak D call TRBD1 (6 bases). Germline V gene lookup returns CDR1 SGDLS and CDR2 YYNGEE. Trimming stripped 4 bases from V and 2 bases from J, with 13 bases between. This CDR3 is 15 amino acids long. The CDR3 region is CASSPQTGAYNEQFF. For the CDR3, the DNA is TGTGCCAGCAGCCCCCAGACAGGAGCCTACAATGAGCAGTTCTTC.

The rearrangement links TRBV7-6 to TRBJ2-1; 7 positions match TRBD2. CDR1 is SGHVS, CDR2 FNYEAQ, per germline. The CDR3 contains 15 residues. After removal of 2 bases from V and 15 bases from J, the junction contained 16 bases not matched to a gene. CDR3 in amino acids: CASSLFVGGSPRGFF. The CDR3 DNA reads TGTGCCAGCAGCTTATTCGTGGGAGGGAGTCCTCGGGGGTTCTTC.

The V gene is TRBV27, the J gene TRBJ2-3; no clear D. V gave up 7 bases and J gave up 2 bases, with 16 bases separating them. Germline values: CDR1 MNHEY, CDR2 SMNVEV (reference sequence). The CDR3 runs 15 residues. The CDR3 bases are TGTGCCAGCAAATGGGAAGGCTTTCACACAGATACGCAGTATTTT. Translation: CASKWEGFHTDTQYF.

This rearrangement joins TRBV5-1 to TRBJ2-7, with D maybe TRBD1 (5 bases). CDR1 and CDR2 from the germline V gene are SGHRS and YFSETQ. V gave up 4 bases and J gave up 3 bases, with 20 bases separating them. The CDR3 spans 16 residues. In DNA, the CDR3 is TGCGCCAGCAGCGCAGGGATGAGAGCAAAGATCTACGAGCAGTACTTC. Its translation is CASSAGMRAKIYEQYF.

This chain uses TRBV5-1 with TRBJ2-6; TRBD2 might be the D (5 bases). The CDR3 is 16 amino acids. Between the trimmed V and J ends, which lost 0 bases and 1 base, there was a span of 8 bases. Germline V gene data show CDR1 as SGHRS and CDR2 as YFSETQ. The CDR3 DNA is TGCGCCAGCAGCTTGGACGGGGAGTCTGGGGCCAACGTCCTGACTTTC. Translated: CASSLDGESGANVLTF.

Note on this clone: The sample has other DNA sequences that encode this CDR3 too. The chain uses TRBV18 and TRBJ1-1; weak D call: TRBD1 (6 bases). Germline values: CDR1 KGHSH, CDR2 LQKENI. The CDR3 runs 14 residues. The ends were cut back, 2 bases at V and 1 base at J, with 8 bases in the middle. The CDR3: CASSPKGGNTEAFF. CDR3 nucleotide sequence: TGTGCCAGCTCACCAAAAGGGGGGAACACTGAAGCTTTCTTT.

The V gene is TRBV2, the J gene TRBJ2-3; the D gene is possibly TRBD1 (5 bases). The CDR3 has 11 amino acids. From germline, CDR1 is SNHLY and CDR2 FYNNEI. Trimming took off 7 bases at V and 5 bases at J, with 7 bases between the two ends. Written as DNA, the CDR3 is TGTGCCAGCAAAGGGGAAGATACGCAGTATTTT. Its protein product is CASKGEDTQYF.